This TCR beta chain was sequenced during a study of PD-L1 blockade in urothelial cancer. Across the whole study: Timepoints chosen for blood analysis were 3 weeks (second dose) and 6 weeks after treatment start. When blood samples were assessed, the median T cell count was some 130,000.

TCRdb's copy holds only in-frame clones and misses some; the assay was immunoSEQ multiplex PCR. The sample has around 27,000 clones; over 80% are singletons. As concerns this clone: Its antigen is not identified.

Trimming removed 6 bases at V and 6 bases at J, with 14 bases between. The CDR3 extends over 13 amino acids. Germline V lookup: CDR1 LNHDA, CDR2 SQIVND (reference sequence). Study findings and constraints: Enhanced expansion of tumor-associated blood clones at 3 weeks characterized durable-benefit patients.

Sequenced here: PBMCs, sampled around atezolizumab (anti-PD-L1) treatment. V is TRBV19 and J is TRBJ1-2; weak D call: TRBD1 (6 bases). The clonotype originates from a man over 45 with urothelial cancer. The CDR3 loop reads CASSPWGPHGYTF. DNA for the CDR3: TGTGCCAGTAGCCCCTGGGGGCCACATGGCTACACCTTC.